These 8 T cell receptor beta chains originate from one sample sequenced in a study of blood T cell repertoires in COVID-19. Generated by immunoSEQ multiplex PCR, the TCRdb table keeps only in-frame clones and is missing some. The data contain roughly 91,000 clones, roughly four fifths of them singletons. Sequenced material: peripheral blood. Every receptor here comes from a woman older than 75 with acute or convalescent COVID-19.

The V and J genes are TRBV5-4 and TRBJ1-1; 7 bases map to TRBD1. This CDR3 contains 14 residues. J lost 6 bases, V lost 4 bases, and 9 bases had no gene match. The germline V gene encodes CDR1 SGHNT and CDR2 YYREEE (reference sequence). The CDR3 region is CASSATGDSPEAFF. CDR3 sequence (DNA): TGTGCCAGCAGCGCTACAGGGGATTCGCCTGAAGCTTTCTTT.

The chain is built from TRBV6-5 and TRBJ2-4; 8 nucleotides align to TRBD2. V trimming: 4 bases; J trimming: 4 bases; junction bases outside the gene matches: 6. This CDR3 is built from 15 residues. The germline gives CDR1 MNHEY, CDR2 SVGAGI. The CDR3 region is CASSSGGQEKNIQYF. In DNA form, the CDR3 reads TGTGCCAGCAGTTCGGGGGGGCAAGAAAAAAACATTCAGTACTTC.

This chain uses TRBV5-4 with TRBJ2-7; possibly TRBD1 for D (5 bases). In germline, CDR1 is SGHNT, CDR2 YYREEE (reference sequence). V lost 0 bases, J lost 0 bases, and 10 bases lay in between. The CDR3 length is 15 residues. The CDR3 nucleotides are TGTGCCAGCAGCTTGGGAGACAGAAGCTCCTACGAGCAGTACTTC. As protein: CASSLGDRSSYEQYF.

In its sample, this clone was seen a few times. The chain uses TRBV5-6 and TRBJ2-7, with a tentative D call TRBD1 (5 bases). Trimming shortened V by 4 bases and J by 1 base, and 6 bases separated the two germline ends. The CDR3 sequence is 12 residues long. The germline gives CDR1 SGHDT, CDR2 YYEEEE. CDR3 loop: CASSTGSYEQYF. In nucleotides, the CDR3 is TGTGCCAGCAGCACAGGTTCCTACGAGCAGTACTTC.

This clone was observed once. The chain has TRBV11-2 and TRBJ2-7; 7 bases match TRBD1. Germline V gene sequence: CDR1 SGHAT, CDR2 FQNNGV. The CDR3 has 16 residues. V lost 5 bases to trimming and J lost 4 bases; unmatched junction nucleotides: 14. The CDR3 sequence is CASSQRLVGGRYEQYF. CDR3 sequence (DNA): TGTGCCAGCAGCCAACGACTTGTAGGGGGCAGGTACGAGCAGTACTTC.

CDR3 in DNA: TGTGCCAGCAGTACAACACCTTGGACAGGGAAATACGAGCAGTACTTC. It is translated as CASSTTPWTGKYEQYF. The V gene is TRBV2, the J gene TRBJ2-7; 8 bases line up with TRBD1. Per the germline V gene, CDR1 is SNHLY and CDR2 is FYNNEI. The V gene end was trimmed by 5 bases and the J gene end by 4 bases; junction bases not matched to a gene: 13. The CDR3 totals 16 residues.

This clone was seen more than once but under ten times. This chain joins TRBV28 and TRBJ2-7; 9 bases map to TRBD2. This CDR3 is built from 16 residues. The germline gives CDR1 MDHEN, CDR2 SYDVKM. With 3 bases clipped from V and 2 bases from J, the junction kept 8 bases outside the gene matches. This CDR3 reads CASSFTLAGLTYEQYF. The CDR3 nucleotides are TGTGCCAGCAGTTTCACGCTAGCGGGACTTACCTACGAGCAGTACTTC.

This chain links TRBV25-1 with TRBJ1-3; D not resolved. CDR1 is MGHDK, CDR2 SYGVNS, per germline. Trimming removed 0 bases at V and 0 bases at J, with 15 bases between. The CDR3 loop spans 18 amino acids. The CDR3 is CASSEYNVRAASGNTIYF. DNA of the CDR3: TGTGCCAGCAGTGAATATAACGTGCGGGCAGCCTCTGGAAACACCATATATTTT.